The entry below gives a single TCR beta chain sequence along with its context. Its target is unknown. This specimen comes from a study of graft-versus-host responses after intestinal transplantation. Study-wide background: Transplantation in recipients was multivisceral, liver-intestinal, or isolated intestinal. Study results and caveats: Early after transplant, HvG declines were associated with peak levels of circulating GvH clones.

The CDR3 is 14 residues long. Between the trimmed V and J ends, which lost 1 base and 3 bases, there was a span of 10 bases. Per germline, CDR1 LNHDA and CDR2 SQIVND (reference sequence). The table came from immunoSEQ multiplex PCR; TCRdb's copy has only in-frame clones and leaves some out. The table includes some 55,000 clones, about 89% detected once. J is TRBJ2-7 and V is TRBV19; perhaps D is TRBD1 or TRBD2 (5 bases each). The source was PBMCs, collected about 93 weeks after intestinal transplant. The source is a human patient who received an intestinal transplant, so some T cells may come from the graft donor. CDR3 residues: CASSIGGNYYEQYF. The CDR3 DNA follows: TGTGCCAGTAGTATAGGGGGGAACTACTACGAGCAGTACTTC.